The present T cell receptor (beta chain) was sequenced within a study of identical twins. With 0 bases removed from V and 2 bases from J, the gap between germline ends came to 10 bases. The CDR3 is 15 residues long. CDR1 is MNHEY, CDR2 SMNVEV, per germline (reference sequence). TCRdb passed the 5' RACE reads through MiXCR, listing each CDR3 protein once. The sample comprises around 490,000 distinct CDR3 sequences, nearly 15% of which are singletons, and roughly 0.42% rests with the top ten. This clonotype was observed a few times. These data are also associated with another study on yellow fever vaccine responses in identical twins.

The receptor was isolated from a woman younger than 30 in good health. The chain combines TRBV27 with TRBJ1-2; D is unresolved. Material: CD4+ T cells sorted from blood. The CDR3 loop reads CASSLSRVGNYGYTF. The CDR3 DNA is TGTGCCAGCAGTTTATCTAGGGTTGGCAACTATGGCTACACCTTC.